Each of the 24 T cell receptor beta chains below was sequenced from the same sample in a study of blood T cell repertoires in COVID-19. Generated by immunoSEQ multiplex PCR, the TCRdb table keeps only in-frame clones and is missing some. The table records about 74,000 clones, around four fifths of them present only once. The sequencing sample was made of peripheral blood. The receptors were sampled from a man between 65 and 80 years old with acute or convalescent COVID-19.

J is TRBJ2-3 and V is TRBV4-1, with TRBD1 matching over 9 bases. Germline assignment: CDR1 MGHRA and CDR2 YSYEKL. The V gene end was trimmed by 6 bases and the J gene end by 2 bases; junction bases not matched to a gene: 9. The CDR3 consists of 16 residues. CDR3 in DNA: TGCGCCAGCAGTCTTTCCGGGACAGGGCTCACAGATACGCAGTATTTT. Its protein product is CASSLSGTGLTDTQYF.

The J gene is TRBJ1-4, the V gene TRBV18, with a possible D match to TRBD1 (5 bases). Germline assignment: CDR1 KGHSH and CDR2 LQKENI. The CDR3 is made up of 15 amino acids. Trimming removed 0 bases from V and 5 bases from J, with 10 bases in between. The CDR3 reads CASSPPQAANEKLFF. The CDR3 DNA reads TGTGCCAGCTCACCACCACAGGCCGCCAATGAAAAACTGTTTTTT.

This chain joins TRBV9 and TRBJ1-3; tentatively, D is TRBD1 (5 bases). Trimming left V 0 bases short and J 4 bases short, with 11 bases between. The CDR3 totals 15 residues. The V gene's germline CDR1 is SGDLS and CDR2 YYNGEE. The chain's CDR3 is CASSVDPGLGNTIYF. The CDR3 region has the DNA TGTGCCAGCAGCGTAGATCCAGGGCTGGGAAACACCATATATTTT.

V and J are TRBV6-1 and TRBJ2-5, with 10 bases matching TRBD1. The V segment lost 3 bases and the J segment 5 bases; nucleotides outside the gene matches: 3. The CDR3 is 14 residues long. Germline V gene data show CDR1 as MNHNS and CDR2 as SASEGT. The CDR3 here is CASSDGQGVETQYF. The CDR3 DNA sequence: TGTGCCAGCAGTGACGGACAGGGGGTGGAGACCCAGTACTTC.

This CDR3 reads CASSFRQGTEAFF. Written as DNA, the CDR3 is TGTGCCAGCAGTTTTCGACAGGGCACTGAAGCTTTCTTT. This sequence joins TRBV12-3 or TRBV12-4 and TRBJ1-1; 7 nucleotides agree with TRBD1. CDR3 length: 13 residues. With 3 bases clipped from V and 4 bases from J, the junction kept 2 bases outside the gene matches.

V and J are TRBV12-5 and TRBJ2-1, with TRBD2 matching 8 bases. Unmatched junction bases numbered 7, after V lost 0 bases and J lost 3 bases. The CDR3 totals 17 residues. Germline V gene sequence: CDR1 LGHNT, CDR2 FRNRAP. This CDR3 reads CASGLVIGGGIYNEQFF. The CDR3 DNA is TGTGCTAGTGGTTTGGTAATCGGGGGGGGTATCTACAATGAGCAGTTCTTC.

The genes are TRBV15 and TRBJ2-2, with 7 positions matching TRBD1. Looked up from germline, CDR1 is LNHNV and CDR2 is YYDKDF (reference sequence). With V trimmed by 0 bases and J by 6 bases, 7 bases remained unmatched. The CDR3 has 16 amino acids. CDR3 protein: CATSRDRRQGAGELFF. The CDR3 DNA reads as TGTGCCACCAGCAGAGATCGGCGGCAGGGGGCCGGGGAGCTGTTTTTT.

The chain links TRBV20-1 to TRBJ2-1; a weak D match, TRBD2 (7 bases). The CDR3 runs 13 residues. The germline V and J ends were trimmed by 3 bases and 9 bases, with 15 bases remaining between them. Germline lookup yields CDR1 DFQATT and CDR2 SNEGSKA (reference sequence). The DNA for the CDR3 is TGCAGTGCTAGTACCGTACGGGGGGCTGAGCAGTTCTTC. It is translated as CSASTVRGAEQFF.

This chain joins TRBV4-3 and TRBJ2-7, with D maybe TRBD2 (7 bases). CDR1 and CDR2 from the germline V gene are LGHNA and YSLEER. V lost 5 bases and J 0 bases, leaving 11 bases between the germline ends. This CDR3 has 14 residues. The CDR3 loop is CASSEGGGSYEQYF. The DNA of the CDR3 is TGCGCCAGCAGCGAAGGGGGGGGCTCCTACGAGCAGTACTTC.

The chain joins TRBV5-8 to TRBJ1-5, with 7 bases identical to TRBD1. The V gene's germline CDR1 is SGHTS and CDR2 YDEGEE. This CDR3 spans 14 amino acids. J lost 5 bases, V lost 0 bases, and 2 bases had no gene match. The CDR3 loop is CASSLETGHQPQHF. For the CDR3, the DNA is TGTGCCAGCAGCTTGGAGACAGGGCATCAGCCCCAGCATTTT. The full variable domain, completed using reference TRBV5-8 and TRBJ1-5, is EAGVTQSPTHLIKTRGQQATLRCSPISGHTSVYWYQQALGLGLQFLLWYDEGEERNRGNFPPRFSGRQFPNYSSELNVNALELEDSALYLCASSLETGHQPQHFGDGTRLSIL.

This rearrangement joins TRBV9 to TRBJ2-7; 9 bases are a match to TRBD2. CDR1 is SGDLS and CDR2 is YYNGEE in the germline V gene. CDR3 length: 15 amino acids. J gave up 9 bases and V 0 bases, and 10 bases lay outside the gene matches. The CDR3 sequence: CASSVEIGLAGRQYF. As DNA, the CDR3 is TGTGCCAGCAGCGTAGAAATCGGCCTAGCGGGACGGCAGTACTTC. Full variable domain (missing parts from reference TRBV9 and TRBJ2-7): DSGVTQTPKHLITATGQRVTLRCSPRSGDLSVYWYQQSLDQGLQFLIQYYNGEERAKGNILERFSAQQFPDLHSELNLSSLELGDSALYFCASSVEIGLAGRQYFGPGTRLTVT.

V and J are TRBV5-1 and TRBJ1-4; D might be TRBD1 (5 bases). Trimming removed 4 bases from V and 12 bases from J, with 16 bases in between. Germline V gene sequence: CDR1 SGHRS, CDR2 YFSETQ. CDR3 length: 13 residues. The CDR3 DNA sequence: TGCGCCAGCAGCCACTCCGGGGGTCCAGAACTGTTTTTT. It codes for CASSHSGGPELFF.

This clone has more than one count but fewer than ten. V usage is TRBV5-1 and J usage is TRBJ1-6; 7 bases map to TRBD1. Germline CDR1 and CDR2: SGHRS and YFSETQ. V gave up 0 bases and J gave up 8 bases; unmatched junction bases: 5. This CDR3 comprises 15 residues. The CDR3 is CASSLATGVYSPLHF. In DNA form, the CDR3 reads TGCGCCAGCAGCTTGGCCACAGGGGTTTATTCACCCCTCCACTTT.

The rearrangement links TRBV28 to TRBJ1-2, with TRBD1 as a possible D gene (6 bases). CDR1 is MDHEN and CDR2 is SYDVKM in the germline V gene. CDR3 length: 14 residues. The germline V and J ends were trimmed by 3 bases and 0 bases, with 8 bases remaining between them. The CDR3 sequence: CASSLDSSNYGYTF. CDR3 sequence (DNA): TGTGCCAGCAGTTTGGACAGCTCTAACTATGGCTACACCTTC.

This chain connects TRBV5-1 to TRBJ2-7, with a possible D match to TRBD1 (5 bases). With 0 bases removed from V and 0 bases from J, the gap between germline ends came to 13 bases. This CDR3 region has 16 residues. Germline lookup yields CDR1 SGHRS and CDR2 YFSETQ. The CDR3 loop is CASSLVQGKDSYEQYF. In DNA, the CDR3 is TGCGCCAGCAGCTTGGTTCAGGGTAAGGACTCCTACGAGCAGTACTTC. The whole variable domain, filled in from reference TRBV5-1 and TRBJ2-7, reads KAGVTQTPRYLIKTRGQQVTLSCSPISGHRSVSWYQQTPGQGLQFLFEYFSETQRNKGNFPGRFSGRQFSNSRSEMNVSTLELGDSALYLCASSLVQGKDSYEQYFGPGTRLTVT.

The rearrangement links TRBV6-5 to TRBJ2-1, with 9 bases that match TRBD1. Germline loops: CDR1 MNHEY, CDR2 SVGAGI. There are 14 residues in the CDR3. V was clipped by 6 bases and J by 5 bases; unmatched bases: 5. In DNA, the CDR3 is TGTGCCAGCAGGGGACAGGGTCAGCACAATGAGCAGTTCTTC. Translation gives CASRGQGQHNEQFF.

The rearrangement uses TRBV4-3 and TRBJ1-1; 7 bases fit TRBD1. Germline trimming cut 4 bases from V and 3 bases from J; bases unmatched to any gene: 8. This CDR3 comprises 15 residues. Germline V lookup: CDR1 LGHNA, CDR2 YSLEER. CDR3 sequence reads: CASSPQGQRDTEAFF. The CDR3 DNA reads TGCGCCAGCAGCCCCCAGGGACAGCGGGACACTGAAGCTTTCTTT.

The chain is built from TRBV5-1 and TRBJ1-1; TRBD1 might be the D (5 bases). This CDR3 region has 18 residues. Germline V CDR1 and CDR2: SGHRS, YFSETQ. With 4 bases removed from V and 0 bases from J, the gap between germline ends came to 22 bases. CDR3 region: CASSRQGVGILMNTEAFF. DNA for the CDR3: TGCGCCAGCAGCCGTCAAGGGGTCGGAATCTTGATGAACACTGAAGCTTTCTTT.

This chain joins TRBV6-6 and TRBJ2-5; weak D call: TRBD2 (6 bases). Trimming took 2 bases from V and 1 from J, leaving 14 bases between them. This CDR3 contains 16 residues. Germline-derived CDR1 and CDR2 are MNHNY and SVGAGI (reference sequence). The CDR3 region is CASSYTQRALQETQYF. CDR3 coding DNA: TGTGCCAGCAGTTACACCCAGCGGGCACTCCAAGAGACCCAGTACTTC.

In nucleotides, the CDR3 is TGTGCCAGCGCTAAAGAGACAGGGTATGGCTACACCTTC. This translates into CASAKETGYGYTF. J is TRBJ1-2 and V is TRBV28, with 7 bases fitting TRBD1. From germline, CDR1 is MDHEN and CDR2 SYDVKM. The CDR3 runs 13 residues. V trimming: 8 bases; J trimming: 5 bases; junction bases outside the gene matches: 8.

The chain combines TRBV28 with TRBJ1-1; D gene unclear. V shed 6 bases and J shed 1 base, with 12 bases lying between them. The CDR3 runs 14 residues. CDR1 and CDR2 (germline): MDHEN, SYDVKM. DNA of the CDR3: TGTGCCAGCAGCCGAGCAGGCGCGAACACTGAAGCTTTCTTT. Translated: CASSRAGANTEAFF.

This clone has only a few counts. J is TRBJ1-3 and V is TRBV19; D is perhaps TRBD1 (5 bases). Trimming pared 5 bases from V and 1 base from J, leaving 9 bases between. The length of the CDR3 is 14 residues. CDR1 is LNHDA, CDR2 SQIVND, per germline (reference sequence). DNA of the CDR3: TGTGCCAGTAGTTACAGGAGATCTGGAAACACCATATATTTT. This gives the protein CASSYRRSGNTIYF.

The V call is TRBV19, the J call TRBJ1-1, with TRBD1 matching 9 bases. V was clipped by 5 bases and J by 4 bases; unmatched bases: 2. The CDR3 covers 13 residues. CDR1 is LNHDA and CDR2 is SQIVND in the germline V gene (reference sequence). CDR3 DNA: TGTGCCAGTAGTCGACAGGGGGGCACTGAAGCTTTCTTT. It translates to CASSRQGGTEAFF.

This sequence joins TRBV6-1 and TRBJ1-2; 9 nucleotides align to TRBD1. This CDR3 comprises 15 residues. V shed 0 bases and J 5 bases; nucleotides not matched to a gene: 4. Per the germline V gene, CDR1 is MNHNS and CDR2 is SASEGT. CDR3 residues: CASSEAGTGSYGYTF. The DNA for the CDR3 is TGTGCCAGCAGTGAAGCCGGGACAGGGAGTTATGGCTACACCTTC.